These 9 T cell receptor beta chains were all obtained from the same sample, sequenced in a study of long-term antiretroviral therapy in people with HIV. Sequencing relied on immunoSEQ assay v3.0, run at survey level. TCRdb's table, derived via immunoSEQ multiplex PCR, lists solely in-frame clones and lacks some. The sample yields about 23,000 clones, 82% seen once. Sample: unsorted PBMCs, taken 0.3 years after starting antiretroviral therapy. These receptor sequences come from a man aged 50 to 59 with HIV.

This sequence joins TRBV18 and TRBJ2-4, with 11 bases that match TRBD2. This CDR3 region has 17 residues. The trim removed 3 bases at V and 4 bases at J, leaving 8 bases unmatched. Germline lookup yields CDR1 KGHSH and CDR2 LQKENI. DNA for the CDR3: TGTGCCAGCTCACCCCGAACCGGGACTAGCGGAAAAAACATTCAGTACTTC. As protein: CASSPRTGTSGKNIQYF.

The table lists this clone with a count of one. J is TRBJ1-2 and V is TRBV4-3; D unresolved. CDR1 is LGHNA, CDR2 YSLEER, per germline. The V and J ends lost 8 bases and 7 bases respectively, with 23 bases between them. This CDR3 contains 15 residues. The CDR3 DNA is TGCGCCAGCCGTTGGACCGATGGTTATTCTTCTGGCTACACCTTC. This translates into CASRWTDGYSSGYTF.

This chain links TRBV14 with TRBJ2-1; TRBD2 aligns across 11 bases. This CDR3 is built from 15 residues. The V gene's germline CDR1 is SGHDN and CDR2 FVKESK. V shed 1 base and J 7 bases; nucleotides not matched to a gene: 3. CDR3 residues: CASSQGTSGFNEQFF. The CDR3 coding sequence is TGTGCCAGCAGCCAAGGGACTAGCGGGTTTAATGAGCAGTTCTTC. The entire variable domain, with the rest obtained from reference TRBV14 and TRBJ2-1, is as follows: EAGVTQFPSHSVIEKGQTVTLRCDPISGHDNLYWYRRVMGKEIKFLLHFVKESKQDESGMPNNRFLAERTGGTYSTLKVQPAELEDSGVYFCASSQGTSGFNEQFFGPGTRLTVL.

The chain has TRBV28 and TRBJ1-2; D unclear. Between the trimmed V and J ends, which lost 5 bases and 9 bases, there was a span of 10 bases. In germline, CDR1 is MDHEN, CDR2 SYDVKM. This CDR3 spans 11 amino acids. For the CDR3, the DNA is TGTGCCAGCAGTGGGAGCGGCCGCTACACCTTC. Its translation is CASSGSGRYTF.

This clone has more than one count but fewer than ten. The chain is built from TRBV19 and TRBJ2-7, with a weak D call TRBD1 (6 bases). CDR3 length equals 14 residues. Trimming removed 5 bases at V and 0 bases at J, with 11 bases between. CDR1 is LNHDA, CDR2 SQIVND, per germline (reference sequence). CDR3 DNA sequence: TGTGCCAGTAGTTTTGGGGACACCTCCTACGAGCAGTACTTC. Encoded protein: CASSFGDTSYEQYF.

This chain joins TRBV19 and TRBJ1-4, with D tentatively TRBD1 (6 bases). Between the trimmed V and J ends, which lost 3 bases and 11 bases, there was a span of 10 bases. CDR1 LNHDA and CDR2 SQIVND come from the germline V gene (reference sequence). The CDR3 length is 12 residues. The CDR3 region is CASSMEGVKLFF. The CDR3 nucleotides read TGTGCCAGTAGTATGGAGGGGGTTAAACTGTTTTTT.

In this sample, this clone turned up a few times. The V gene is TRBV7-9, the J gene TRBJ2-7; D call uncertain. Germline V lookup: CDR1 SEHNR, CDR2 FQNEAQ (reference sequence). The CDR3 extends over 13 amino acids. Trimming removed 5 bases at V and 0 bases at J, with 8 bases between. CDR3 sequence: CASSPVRSYEQYF. Written as DNA, the CDR3 is TGTGCCAGCAGCCCCGTCCGCTCCTACGAGCAGTACTTC. Full variable domain (outside the CDR3, taken from reference TRBV7-9 and TRBJ2-7): DTGVSQNPRHKITKRGQNVTFRCDPISEHNRLYWYRQTLGQGPEFLTYFQNEAQLEKSRLLSDRFSAERPKGSFSTLEIQRTEQGDSAMYLCASSPVRSYEQYFGPGTRLTVT.

In this sample, this clone turned up once. The chain recombines TRBV19 with TRBJ1-2; D is unclear. Trimming removed 10 bases from V and 4 bases from J, with 25 bases in between. Germline V gene sequence: CDR1 LNHDA, CDR2 SQIVND (reference sequence). The CDR3 has 16 amino acids. The CDR3 protein is CATARPGQEVFYGYTF. The CDR3 DNA follows: TGTGCCACCGCCAGGCCTGGCCAGGAGGTTTTCTATGGCTACACCTTC.

The chain couples TRBV7-8 to TRBJ2-5; TRBD2 matches 10 bases. Trimming at V came to 5 bases and at J to 1 base, leaving 7 bases not matched to a gene. The CDR3 contains 16 residues. Germline V lookup: CDR1 SGHVS, CDR2 FQNEAQ. Here the CDR3 reads CASSQTSGAIQETQYF. The CDR3 DNA reads TGTGCCAGCAGCCAAACTAGCGGGGCGATCCAAGAGACCCAGTACTTC.